These 22 T cell receptor beta chains originate from one sample sequenced in a study of blood T cells in healthy people across ages. A sample-barcoded 5' primer and a J-beta primer mix were used in a second PCR of roughly 7 to 11 cycles. TCRdb reprocessed the 5' RACE reads with MiXCR, giving one entry per CDR3 protein. The data show roughly 730,000 distinct CDR3 sequences, approximately 60% seen once. The sequenced sample consisted of blood. Receptors originate from a man aged 40-49 years in good health.

This clonotype was picked up a small number of times. CDR3 nucleotide sequence: TGTGCCAGCAGTTCACTAGCTAACTATGGCTACACCTTC. Residues: CASSSLANYGYTF. The chain joins TRBV12-3 or TRBV12-4 to TRBJ1-2, with D unclear. V was shortened by 4 bases and J by 0 bases, with 6 bases between the two germline ends. The CDR3 is 13 amino acids.

The chain has TRBV12-5 and TRBJ2-5; perhaps TRBD2 as D (6 bases). The assigned J gene may be wrong: the sequence end matches TRBJ2-7 better. Germline V gene sequence: CDR1 LGHNT, CDR2 FRNRAP. The CDR3 is made up of 14 amino acids. In DNA form, the CDR3 reads TGTGCTAGTGGAGGAGGGACCTATACCTACGAGCAGTACTTC. Its translation is CASGGGTYTYEQYF.

CDR3 nucleotide sequence: TGCAGCGTTGCGAAGGGCGACTACACAGATACGCAGTATTTT. Its translation is CSVAKGDYTDTQYF. The chain recombines TRBV29-1 with TRBJ2-3, with a possible D match to TRBD2 (5 bases). The CDR3 spans 14 residues. The V gene lost 4 bases and the J gene lost 2 bases, with 13 bases spanning the gap. CDR1 SQVTM and CDR2 ANQGSEA come from the germline V gene.

The chain joins TRBV5-6 to TRBJ2-1; 9 bases map to TRBD1. Trimming cost V 3 bases and J 0 bases; bases outside gene matches: 4. The germline CDR1 and CDR2 sequences are SGHDT and YYEEEE. This CDR3 has 16 amino acids. CDR3 sequence reads: CASSSPGQGSYNEQFF. The CDR3 DNA sequence: TGTGCCAGCAGCTCTCCGGGACAGGGCTCCTACAATGAGCAGTTCTTC.

A few counts support this clonotype. The chain uses TRBV7-2 and TRBJ2-3; weak D call: TRBD2 (5 bases). The CDR3 sequence is 15 residues long. From germline, CDR1 is SGHTA and CDR2 FQGNSA. V gave up 3 bases and J gave up 2 bases, with 12 bases separating them. The CDR3 DNA follows: TGTGCCAGCAGCTTGAGAGCGGAGAACACAGATACGCAGTATTTT. Translating gives CASSLRAENTDTQYF. The variable domain in full, with the rest retrieved from reference TRBV7-2 and TRBJ2-3, is GAGVSQSPSNKVTEKGKDVELRCDPISGHTALYWYRQSLGQGLEFLIYFQGNSAPDKSGLPSDRFSAERTGGSVSTLTIQRTQQEDSAVYLCASSLRAENTDTQYFGPGTRLTVL.

V gene TRBV12-5 combines with J gene TRBJ2-3; D uncertain. The CDR3 is made up of 16 amino acids. Germline values: CDR1 LGHNT, CDR2 FRNRAP. Trimming stripped 1 base from V and 3 bases from J, with 14 bases between. This CDR3 is CASGLGIVLQTDTQYF. The CDR3 DNA follows: TGTGCTAGTGGTTTGGGTATAGTGCTTCAGACAGATACGCAGTATTTT.

This rearrangement joins TRBV20-1 to TRBJ1-2, with 9 nucleotides matching TRBD1. The CDR3 extends over 12 amino acids. The germline CDR1 and CDR2 sequences are DFQATT and SNEGSKA (reference sequence). With 6 bases clipped from V and 8 bases from J, the junction kept 7 bases outside the gene matches. The CDR3 sequence: CSAIQGAGGYTF. The CDR3 DNA sequence: TGCAGTGCCATACAGGGGGCGGGCGGCTACACCTTC.

A few counts support this clonotype. The rearrangement links TRBV20-1 to TRBJ2-5, with 10 bases fitting TRBD1. Trimming cost V 5 bases and J 3 bases; bases outside gene matches: 6. Germline CDR1 reads DFQATT; CDR2 reads SNEGSKA (reference sequence). This CDR3 has 14 residues. CDR3: CSARAGTGEETQYF. CDR3 in DNA: TGCAGTGCTCGTGCCGGGACAGGGGAAGAGACCCAGTACTTC.

This clonotype was counted only a few times. CDR3 bases: TGTGCCAGCAGTTATTGGCAGGGCTATGAGCAGTTCTTC. It codes for CASSYWQGYEQFF. The chain is built from TRBV25-1 and TRBJ2-1; D is perhaps TRBD1 (5 bases). V was shortened by 5 bases and J by 8 bases, with 13 bases between the two germline ends. This CDR3 spans 13 amino acids. Per the germline V gene, CDR1 is MGHDK and CDR2 is SYGVNS.

The rearrangement joins TRBV9 to TRBJ2-2, with 9 nucleotides matching TRBD1. V gave up 4 bases and J gave up 0 bases; unmatched junction bases: 16. The germline V gene has CDR1 SGDLS and CDR2 YYNGEE. This CDR3 has 20 residues. This CDR3 is CASSPRALPGQGSNTGELFF. The DNA of the CDR3 is TGTGCCAGCAGCCCGCGCGCTCTACCGGGACAGGGATCGAACACCGGGGAGCTGTTTTTT.

This clonotype was seen more than once but under ten times. The chain links TRBV29-1 to TRBJ2-5, with D hard to call. The V end was cut by 7 bases, the J end by 5 bases, with 11 bases between. Germline V gives CDR1 SQVTM, CDR2 ANQGSEA. The CDR3 is 11 amino acids. The CDR3 DNA sequence: TGCAGCGCCACCCACTGGGAGACCCAGTACTTC. It encodes CSATHWETQYF.

This clonotype was picked up a small number of times. The chain links TRBV5-5 to TRBJ2-5; D might be TRBD2 (5 bases). The germline V and J ends were trimmed by 4 bases and 4 bases, with 14 bases remaining between them. CDR1 is SGHKS and CDR2 is YYEKEE in the germline V gene (reference sequence). The CDR3 consists of 14 residues. CDR3 in DNA: TGTGCCAGCAGCCCCTATAGCGCCGGAGAGACCCAGTACTTC. Its protein product is CASSPYSAGETQYF. Full variable domain (remainder filled in from reference TRBV5-5 and TRBJ2-5): DAGVTQSPTHLIKTRGQQVTLRCSPISGHKSVSWYQQVLGQGPQFIFQYYEKEERGRGNFPDRFSARQFPNYSSELNVNALLLGDSALYLCASSPYSAGETQYFGPGTRLLVL.

The CDR3 loop is CSARENGGTDTQYF. As DNA, the CDR3 is TGCAGTGCTAGAGAGAACGGGGGCACAGATACGCAGTATTTT. This chain joins TRBV20-1 and TRBJ2-3; D may be TRBD2 (5 bases). The CDR3 covers 14 residues. Germline CDR1 DFQATT, CDR2 SNEGSKA (reference sequence). V was clipped by 0 bases and J by 1 base, with 8 bases between them.

V usage is TRBV6-2 or TRBV6-3 and J usage is TRBJ2-7; 7 positions agree with TRBD2. Germline trimming cut 9 bases from V and 1 base from J; bases unmatched to any gene: 9. This CDR3 has 14 amino acids. Germline V CDR1 and CDR2: MNHEY, SVGEGT. The CDR3 protein is CASIRGVESYEQYF. The CDR3 DNA sequence: TGTGCCAGTATCCGGGGGGTGGAATCCTACGAGCAGTACTTC.

This chain links TRBV5-1 with TRBJ1-1, with D uncertain. With 0 bases removed from V and 10 bases from J, the gap between germline ends came to 10 bases. This CDR3 region has 12 residues. CDR1 SGHRS and CDR2 YFSETQ come from the germline V gene. CDR3 in amino acids: CASSLDLGGAFF. The DNA of the CDR3 is TGCGCCAGCAGCTTGGATTTGGGAGGAGCTTTCTTT.

This clonotype was seen a few times. V gene TRBV20-1 combines with J gene TRBJ2-5; TRBD1 aligns across 8 bases. Germline CDR1 reads DFQATT; CDR2 reads SNEGSKA (reference sequence). Trimming at V came to 3 bases and at J to 4 bases, leaving 7 bases not matched to a gene. The CDR3 runs to 14 residues. Here the CDR3 reads CSARTGVGVETQYF. CDR3 in DNA: TGCAGTGCTAGGACAGGGGTTGGGGTAGAGACCCAGTACTTC.

The rearrangement uses TRBV20-1 and TRBJ2-5, with TRBD1 identical over 7 bases. The J call may be wrong; the DNA end is better matched by TRBJ2-7. From germline, CDR1 is DFQATT and CDR2 SNEGSKA (reference sequence). CDR3 length equals 14 residues. The CDR3 DNA is TGCAGTGCGAGACAGGGTTTCTATAGCCACGAGCAGTACTTC. This gives the protein CSARQGFYSHEQYF.

The rearrangement links TRBV29-1 to TRBJ2-7, with D tentatively TRBD1 (7 bases). Near its end, the DNA agrees better with TRBJ2-5, so the J call may be wrong. The CDR3 spans 13 residues. The germline V gene has CDR1 SQVTM and CDR2 ANQGSEA. CDR3 sequence: CSVGGTAAETQYF. The CDR3 nucleotides read TGCAGCGTCGGCGGGACAGCGGCCGAGACCCAGTACTTC.

V and J are TRBV7-2 and TRBJ1-1, with 8 positions matching TRBD1. Germline V gene data show CDR1 as SGHTA and CDR2 as FQGNSA. This CDR3 is 13 amino acids long. Unmatched junction bases numbered 7, after V lost 5 bases and J lost 8 bases. CDR3 nucleotide sequence: TGTGCCAGCAGCGATCGGACAGGGCGGGAAGCTTTCTTT. Encoded protein: CASSDRTGREAFF.

This clonotype was detected a few times. The rearrangement links TRBV5-1 to TRBJ1-4; TRBD1 might be the D (6 bases). The germline gives CDR1 SGHRS, CDR2 YFSETQ. V was shortened by 1 base and J by 0 bases, with 10 bases between the two germline ends. The CDR3 runs to 16 residues. The CDR3: CASSLTGSATNEKLFF. CDR3 DNA sequence: TGCGCCAGCAGCTTGACAGGGTCCGCAACTAATGAAAAACTGTTTTTT.

This chain uses TRBV5-1 with TRBJ2-5; D remains unclear. CDR3 length: 14 amino acids. The V gene lost 0 bases and the J gene lost 2 bases, with 8 bases spanning the gap. Per the germline V gene, CDR1 is SGHRS and CDR2 is YFSETQ. The CDR3 is CASSLASIQETQYF. The CDR3, as DNA: TGCGCCAGCAGCTTGGCTTCCATTCAAGAGACCCAGTACTTC.

The chain uses TRBV21-1 and TRBJ1-5. TRBV21-1 is shown as a pseudogene. CDR3 length equals 18 residues. CDR3 protein: CASYRLVGVSKANQPQHF. In DNA form, the CDR3 reads TGTGCCAGCTATCGCCTAGTGGGGGTTAGTAAAGCCAATCAGCCCCAGCATTTT.